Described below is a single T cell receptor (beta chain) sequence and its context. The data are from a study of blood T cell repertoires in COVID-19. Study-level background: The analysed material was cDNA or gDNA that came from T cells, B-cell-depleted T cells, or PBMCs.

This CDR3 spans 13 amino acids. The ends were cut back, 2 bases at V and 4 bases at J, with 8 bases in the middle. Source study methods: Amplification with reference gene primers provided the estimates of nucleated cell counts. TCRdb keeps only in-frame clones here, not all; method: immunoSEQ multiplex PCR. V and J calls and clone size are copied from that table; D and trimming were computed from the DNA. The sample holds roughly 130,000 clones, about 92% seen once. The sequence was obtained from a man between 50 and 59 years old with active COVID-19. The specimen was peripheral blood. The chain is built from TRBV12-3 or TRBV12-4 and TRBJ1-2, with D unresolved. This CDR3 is CASSLPGSYGYTF. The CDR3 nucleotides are TGTGCCAGCAGTTTACCGGGTAGCTATGGCTACACCTTC.